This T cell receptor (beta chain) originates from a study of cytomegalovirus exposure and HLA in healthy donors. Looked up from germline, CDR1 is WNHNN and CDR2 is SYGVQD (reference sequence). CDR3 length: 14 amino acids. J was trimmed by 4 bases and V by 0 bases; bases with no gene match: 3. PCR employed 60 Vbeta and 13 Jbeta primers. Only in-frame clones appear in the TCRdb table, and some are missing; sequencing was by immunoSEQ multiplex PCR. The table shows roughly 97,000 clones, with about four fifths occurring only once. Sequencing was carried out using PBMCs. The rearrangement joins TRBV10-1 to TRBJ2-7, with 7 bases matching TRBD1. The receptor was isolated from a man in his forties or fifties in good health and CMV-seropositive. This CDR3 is CASSESTGVYEQYF. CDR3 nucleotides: TGCGCCAGCAGTGAGTCTACAGGGGTTTACGAGCAGTACTTC.